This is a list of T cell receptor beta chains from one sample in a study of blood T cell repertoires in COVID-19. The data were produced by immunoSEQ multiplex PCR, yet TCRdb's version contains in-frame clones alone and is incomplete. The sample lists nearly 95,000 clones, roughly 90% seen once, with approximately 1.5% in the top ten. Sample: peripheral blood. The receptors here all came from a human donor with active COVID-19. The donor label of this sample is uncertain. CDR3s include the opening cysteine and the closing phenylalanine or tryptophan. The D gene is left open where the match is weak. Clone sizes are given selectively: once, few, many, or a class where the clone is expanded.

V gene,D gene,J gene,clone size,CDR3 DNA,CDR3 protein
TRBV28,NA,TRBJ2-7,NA,TGTGCCAGCAGTTTAGCGACGGAGGAGCAGTACTTC,CASSLATEEQYF
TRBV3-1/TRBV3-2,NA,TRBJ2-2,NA,TGTGCCAGCAGCCCAGGGACTTACACCGGGGAGCTGTTTTTT,CASSPGTYTGELFF
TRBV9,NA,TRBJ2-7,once,TGTGCCAGCAGCGTACACACAGGACGATCCTACGAGCAGTACTTC,CASSVHTGRSYEQYF
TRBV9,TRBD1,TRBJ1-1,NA,TGTGCCAGCAGCGTAGTAGGGTCTGGGACAGGGGCGAGTGAAGCTTTCTTT,CASSVVGSGTGASEAFF
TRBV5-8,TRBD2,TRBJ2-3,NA,TGTGCCAGCACCCCGTTCGGTGGCGCGGGGGGCTCTTCAAATACGCAGTATTTT,CASTPFGGAGGSSNTQYF
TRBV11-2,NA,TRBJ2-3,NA,TGTGCCAGCAGCTTGGGCGGGGGCAGGGGTACAACTAGCACAGATACGCAGTATTTT,CASSLGGGRGTTSTDTQYF
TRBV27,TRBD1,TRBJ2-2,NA,TGTGCCACCGCCTGGACAGGGAACACCGGGGAGCTGTTTTTT,CATAWTGNTGELFF
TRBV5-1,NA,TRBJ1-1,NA,TGCGCCAGCAGCCAAGCGCTGAGGGGGAGTGGCACTGAAGCTTTCTTT,CASSQALRGSGTEAFF
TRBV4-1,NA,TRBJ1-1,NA,TGCGCCAGCAGCCAACCCGGGGGACGGACTGAAGCTTTCTTT,CASSQPGGRTEAFF
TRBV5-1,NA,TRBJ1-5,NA,TGCGCCAGCAGCTTGGACGGGAGTTATACTCAGCCCCAGCATTTT,CASSLDGSYTQPQHF
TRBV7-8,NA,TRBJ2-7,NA,TGTGCCAGCAGCTACACCCGGGCCTCTCAACGCAGGGGCAGCTACGAGCAGTACTTC,CASSYTRASQRRGSYEQYF
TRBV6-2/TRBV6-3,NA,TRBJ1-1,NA,TGTGCCAGCAGCCTCGGACTGATCACTGAAGCTTTCTTT,CASSLGLITEAFF
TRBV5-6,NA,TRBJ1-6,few,TGTGCCAGCAGCTTGGAGTGGCAGAATTCACCCCTCCACTTT,CASSLEWQNSPLHF
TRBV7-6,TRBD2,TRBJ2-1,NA,TGTGCCAGCAGCCGGACTAGCGGGGGGGCCCTTGAGCAGTTCTTC,CASSRTSGGALEQFF
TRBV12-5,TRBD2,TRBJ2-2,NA,TGTGCTAGTGGTTTGGGGACTAGCGGGGGGAACCTCAACACCGGGGAGCTGTTTTTT,CASGLGTSGGNLNTGELFF
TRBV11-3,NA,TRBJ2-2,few,TGTGCCAGCAGCTTGGGGCCCGGGGAGCTGTTTTTT,CASSLGPGELFF
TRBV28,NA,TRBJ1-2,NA,TGTGCCAGCAGCTCCTCCCCCCCAGGGTCGGACTATGGCTACACCTTC,CASSSSPPGSDYGYTF
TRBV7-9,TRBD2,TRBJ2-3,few,TGTGCCAGCAGCTTAGTGACTAGCGGCAGCACAGATACGCAGTATTTT,CASSLVTSGSTDTQYF
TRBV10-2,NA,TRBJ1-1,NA,TGCGCCAGCAGTGACAGGGGCGCAGGGACTGAAGCTTTCTTT,CASSDRGAGTEAFF
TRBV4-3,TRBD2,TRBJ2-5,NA,TGCGCCAGCAGCCAAGAAGCTGTGGGACTAAAAGAGACCCAGTACTTC,CASSQEAVGLKETQYF
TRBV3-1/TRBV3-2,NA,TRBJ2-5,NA,TGTGCCAGCAGCCAAGGAATAGCCAACCAAGAGACCCAGTACTTC,CASSQGIANQETQYF
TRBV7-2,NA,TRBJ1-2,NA,TGTGCCAGCAGCTTAGAGGGAGGTCAGGTCCATGGCTACACCTTC,CASSLEGGQVHGYTF
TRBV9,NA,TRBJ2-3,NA,TGTGCCAGCAGCGTAGACCCGGAGGATACGCAGTATTTT,CASSVDPEDTQYF